The source of this T cell receptor beta chain is a study of identifying expanded T cells in peripheral blood. Whole-study results and caveats: Variance in clone template counts between roughly two-week samples significantly increased with total template count across all healthy donors. Over about two and four weeks, about 15 and 19 clones changed, versus around 1.1 between replicates.

CDR3 length: 13 residues. Germline-derived CDR1 and CDR2 are SQVTM and ANQGSEA. Unmatched junction bases numbered 4, after V lost 6 bases and J lost 2 bases. With regard to this clone: Antigen specificity is unknown.

Healthy donors had no documented immune events, such as infections, while sampled. Repertoires were generated with immunoSEQ multiplex PCR, while TCRdb's copy carries only in-frame clones and drops some. The table shows roughly 100,000 clones, with around nine tenths occurring only once. V gene TRBV29-1 combines with J gene TRBJ2-1; 7 bases agree with TRBD2. This clonotype was sampled from a person aged 18 to 70 in good health. What was sequenced was blood. In nucleotides, the CDR3 is TGCAGCGTCCGGACTAGTACCTACAATGAGCAGTTCTTC. The encoded protein is CSVRTSTYNEQFF.